This T cell receptor beta chain was identified in a study of shared clonotypes between healthy human individuals. Cells designated naive CD8 were CD45RO-negative and were positively selected for CCR7, with terminally differentiated effector memory CD45RA+ cells excluded. Original processing notes: Junction-only immunoSEQ sequences carried no quality scores, so filtering differed. The data were produced by immunoSEQ multiplex PCR, yet TCRdb's version contains in-frame clones alone and is incomplete. That table is the source of V, J and clone size, and D and trimming were worked out from the DNA. Seen here are about 2 million clones, about 94% observed once, and the top ten hold about 1.1%. Sequencing was done on a sample of naive CD8+ T cells sorted from blood. This TCR derives from a young man in good health.

Here the CDR3 reads CASSLGGHGTDTQYF. The CDR3 nucleotides read TGTGCCAGCAGTTTAGGGGGGCACGGCACAGATACGCAGTATTTT. This chain uses TRBV27 with TRBJ2-3; D possibly uses TRBD1 or TRBD2 (6 bases each). The CDR3 is made up of 15 amino acids. CDR1 is MNHEY and CDR2 is SMNVEV in the germline V gene (reference sequence). V lost 2 bases, J lost 1 base, and 10 bases lay in between.